Reported below is one T cell receptor (beta chain). Its antigen is undetermined. This CDR3 has 15 amino acids. Germline values: CDR1 MNHEY, CDR2 SVGAGI. V lost 6 bases to trimming and J lost 1 base; unmatched junction nucleotides: 6. All the patients suffered relapse after autologous stem cell transplantation, and brentuximab vedotin exposure differed. The entry originates in a study of PD-1 blockade in classical Hodgkin lymphoma. Study-wide results and caveats: Newly diagnosed and completely responding patients shared comparable baseline diversity.

TCRdb's copy holds only in-frame clones and misses some; the assay was immunoSEQ multiplex PCR. Here the sample spans about 6,500 clones, roughly 77% being singletons. The J gene is TRBJ2-7, the V gene TRBV6-5, with TRBD2 matching 10 bases. This sequence originates from a human donor with classical Hodgkin lymphoma. Specimen: peripheral blood mononuclear cells (PBMCs), collected at baseline. The CDR3 loop reads CASSDGLADSYEQYF. The CDR3 region has the DNA TGTGCCAGCAGCGACGGACTAGCGGATTCCTACGAGCAGTACTTC.